These 16 T cell receptor beta chains were sequenced from one sample in a study of tumor-infiltrating lymphocytes in localized non-small cell lung cancer. The protocol was immunoSEQ multiplex PCR, while the TCRdb copy is restricted to in-frame clones and leaves out a portion. The top ten hold approximately 4.3% of the sample, which has 15,000 to 20,000 clones, around 73% seen once. Sequenced input: lung tumor tissue. All receptors come from a human donor with non-small cell lung cancer.

This clone was observed a few times. CDR3 coding DNA: TGTGCCACCGCCGGGACGGGAAATGAAAAACTGTTTTTT. Encoded protein: CATAGTGNEKLFF. This chain links TRBV28 with TRBJ1-4; a possible D gene is TRBD1 (5 bases). Germline V gene sequence: CDR1 MDHEN, CDR2 SYDVKM. The V and J ends lost 10 bases and 5 bases respectively, with 14 bases between them. This CDR3 comprises 13 residues. The full variable domain, in which reference TRBV28 and TRBJ1-4 provide the parts outside the CDR3, is DVKVTQSSRYLVKRTGEKVFLECVQDMDHENMFWYRQDPGLGLRLIYFSYDVKMKEKGDIPEGYSVSREKKERFSLILESASTNQTSMYLCATAGTGNEKLFFGSGTQLSVL.

This clone was recorded a few times. In the same sample, other DNA sequences code for this CDR3. The CDR3: CASSLAGMNTEAFF. CDR3 nucleotides: TGTGCCAGCAGCTTAGCGGGAATGAACACTGAAGCTTTCTTT. The rearrangement links TRBV7-8 to TRBJ1-1; D unclear. Trimming took 0 bases from V and 0 from J, leaving 5 bases between them. The germline V gene has CDR1 SGHVS and CDR2 FQNEAQ. CDR3 length equals 14 residues. Drawing the rest from reference TRBV7-8 and TRBJ1-1, the complete variable domain is GAGVSQSPRYKVAKRGQDVALRCDPISGHVSLFWYQQALGQGPEFLTYFQNEAQLDKSGLPSDRFFAERPEGSVSTLKIQRTQQEDSAVYLCASSLAGMNTEAFFGQGTRLTVV.

The V call is TRBV6-4, the J call TRBJ2-3; the match to TRBD1 covers 8 bases. The germline gives CDR1 MRHNA, CDR2 SNTAGT. CDR3 length: 13 residues. The trim removed 4 bases at V and 3 bases at J, leaving 0 bases unmatched. DNA of the CDR3: TGTGCCAGCAGTGGACAGGGGACAGATACGCAGTATTTT. It yields the protein CASSGQGTDTQYF.

This clone was observed a handful of times. The chain recombines TRBV10-3 with TRBJ2-2; D perhaps matches TRBD1 (6 bases). The CDR3 sequence is 14 residues long. CDR1 is ENHRY and CDR2 is SYGVKD in the germline V gene. V lost 7 bases and J lost 1, with 10 bases in between. The CDR3, as DNA: TGTGCCATCACCCAGACAGGGAACACCGGGGAGCTGTTTTTT. Amino acids: CAITQTGNTGELFF.

J is TRBJ1-4 and V is TRBV30, with D possibly TRBD1 on 6 matching bases. From germline, CDR1 is GTSNPN and CDR2 SVGIG (reference sequence). The CDR3 totals 15 residues. V was shortened by 1 base and J by 0 bases, with 9 bases between the two germline ends. This CDR3 reads CAWSGRGATNEKLFF. Written as DNA, the CDR3 is TGTGCCTGGAGTGGCAGGGGTGCAACTAATGAAAAACTGTTTTTT.

This clone was observed a single time. V is TRBV2 and J is TRBJ2-1; 8 bases line up with TRBD1. Germline CDR1 SNHLY, CDR2 FYNNEI. This CDR3 contains 15 residues. Unmatched junction bases numbered 6, after V lost 6 bases and J lost 2 bases. The chain's CDR3 is CASRGTGRAYNEQFF. The DNA of the CDR3 is TGTGCCAGCAGGGGGACAGGAAGAGCCTACAATGAGCAGTTCTTC. The variable domain in full, with the rest retrieved from reference TRBV2 and TRBJ2-1, is EPEVTQTPSHQVTQMGQEVILRCVPISNHLYFYWYRQILGQKVEFLVSFYNNEISEKSEIFDDQFSVERPDGSNFTLKIRSTKLEDSAMYFCASRGTGRAYNEQFFGPGTRLTVL.

The J gene is TRBJ2-3, the V gene TRBV11-3; 13 nucleotides align to TRBD2. J lost 5 bases, V lost 5 bases, and 7 bases had no gene match. The germline gives CDR1 SGHNT, CDR2 YENEEA. The CDR3 loop spans 16 amino acids. The CDR3 reads CASSMGTSGNIDTQYF. The CDR3, as DNA: TGTGCCAGCAGCATGGGGACTAGCGGGAATATAGATACGCAGTATTTT.

The table lists this clone with a few counts. The chain has TRBV28 and TRBJ1-3; D gene unclear. V was trimmed by 4 bases and J by 3 bases, leaving 10 bases between them. Germline lookup yields CDR1 MDHEN and CDR2 SYDVKM. The CDR3 extends over 14 amino acids. CDR3 protein: CASSSLVVGNTIYF. The CDR3 coding sequence is TGTGCCAGCAGTTCGCTAGTCGTTGGAAACACCATATATTTT.

The chain has TRBV12-2 and TRBJ2-1; TRBD2 was called by the table and not checked on the DNA. TRBV12-2 counts as a pseudogene. This CDR3 contains 16 residues. Here the CDR3 DNA reads TGTGCAAGTCGCTTAGCGCGAGAGGGAATCTACAATGAGCAGTTCTTC. Its protein product is CASRLAREGIYNEQFF.

This clone appeared once. This chain joins TRBV7-8 and TRBJ2-2; D perhaps matches TRBD1 (6 bases). This CDR3 region has 13 residues. Between the trimmed V and J ends, which lost 5 bases and 7 bases, there was a span of 11 bases. Germline V gene data show CDR1 as SGHVS and CDR2 as FQNEAQ. The CDR3 loop is CASSHGTSGELFF. As DNA, the CDR3 is TGTGCCAGCAGCCATGGGACAAGCGGGGAGCTGTTTTTT.

By its share, this clone is medium-sized. The chain has TRBV5-1 and TRBJ2-7; possible D gene TRBD1, 6 bases. From germline, CDR1 is SGHRS and CDR2 YFSETQ. V lost 4 bases, J lost 1 base, and 12 bases lay in between. The CDR3 runs to 14 residues. CDR3 nucleotides: TGCGCCAGCAGCCTACGGACAGATTCCTACGAGCAGTACTTC. Its translation is CASSLRTDSYEQYF.

The chain recombines TRBV5-4 with TRBJ1-1; no clear D. V was clipped by 1 base and J by 7 bases, with 17 bases between them. The CDR3 loop spans 15 amino acids. Germline V lookup: CDR1 SGHNT, CDR2 YYREEE (reference sequence). CDR3 in DNA: TGTGCCAGCAGCTTGCAACCGGCCCCGGGCAGTGAAGCTTTCTTT. The encoded protein is CASSLQPAPGSEAFF. The complete variable domain, with remaining parts taken from reference TRBV5-4 and TRBJ1-1, reads ETGVTQSPTHLIKTRGQQVTLRCSSQSGHNTVSWYQQALGQGPQFIFQYYREEENGRGNFPPRFSGLQFPNYSSELNVNALELDDSALYLCASSLQPAPGSEAFFGQGTRLTVV.

The V gene is TRBV7-6, the J gene TRBJ2-7, with 9 positions matching TRBD1. From germline, CDR1 is SGHVS and CDR2 FNYEAQ. The CDR3 runs to 14 residues. The trim removed 5 bases at V and 3 bases at J, leaving 5 bases unmatched. For the CDR3, the DNA is TGTGCCAGCAGCCCCCGGGACAGGGACTACGAGCAGTACTTC. It is translated as CASSPRDRDYEQYF.

The chain recombines TRBV7-8 with TRBJ1-4; 7 bases are shared with TRBD1. The germline V gene has CDR1 SGHVS and CDR2 FQNEAQ. J gave up 2 bases and V 1 base, and 7 bases lay outside the gene matches. The CDR3 extends over 17 amino acids. The CDR3 DNA reads as TGTGCCAGCAGCTTAGTAAATTGGGGACAGACTAATGAAAAACTGTTTTTT. This sequence encodes CASSLVNWGQTNEKLFF.

This sequence joins TRBV10-3 and TRBJ2-5, with D possibly matching TRBD2 (6 bases). The CDR3 contains 12 residues. Trimming took off 4 bases at V and 5 bases at J, with 8 bases between the two ends. Germline values: CDR1 ENHRY, CDR2 SYGVKD. This chain's CDR3 is CAISVGGETQYF. DNA for the CDR3: TGTGCCATCAGTGTTGGGGGGGAGACCCAGTACTTC.

CDR3 in amino acids: CASSSRGAVGGLSPLHF. The CDR3 DNA reads as TGTGCCAGCAGCTCCCGGGGAGCGGTGGGCGGCCTTTCACCCCTCCACTTT. The chain recombines TRBV5-4 with TRBJ1-6; no clear D gene. CDR1 is SGHNT and CDR2 is YYREEE in the germline V gene (reference sequence). V lost 3 bases and J 9 bases, leaving 22 bases between the germline ends. This CDR3 has 17 residues.